Sequencing of this TCR beta chain was carried out in a study of cytomegalovirus exposure and HLA in healthy donors (dated by TCRdb to about 2017). As for the study more broadly: An earlier analysis of roughly 610 of the donors reported around 280 Gb of sequence data and 117 million unique TCR beta sequences obtained from approximately 180 million T cells. Around 330 gigabases of sequencing data and around 88 million unique TCR sequences made up an early release that covered nearly 650 HLA-typed donors. Of the approximately 370 genotyped donors, less than 90% were placed in the genetic ancestry cluster associated with self-reported Caucasian donors. The study aimed to test whether signatures of past pathogen exposure could be identified by cataloging public T cell receptors. The T cell repertoires of 666 subjects were profiled by immunosequencing and related to cytomegalovirus serostatus. In addition to the first cohort of about 650 subjects, a separate validation cohort of under 150 different subjects was used. The study combined high-throughput TCR immunosequencing, statistical association of individual TCRs with disease status, and machine learning to predict cytomegalovirus infection status. In a later analysis, previously published TCR beta repertoires from more than 500 donors were re-analyzed and high-resolution HLA genotyping was added so that TCR occurrence patterns could be studied. Rather than using new phenotypic data, the later analysis identified candidate immune exposures from TCR beta sequences and from how often those sequences occurred across donors. To decide whether each TCR beta V gene segment behaved as functional or pseudogenic, an earlier analysis of some 570 of the donors relied on high-throughput TCR beta sequencing. Donor age, sex, ethnicity and CMV serostatus were compiled together with the repertoire data. In a later genetic analysis, genome-wide SNP genotypes for about three fifths of the 666 donors were used, and that subset was treated as a discovery cohort. All discovery cohort repertoires had been generated using a single sequencing platform. HLA typing covered class I and class II loci at four-digit resolution. The number of typed donors differed by locus: about 620-630 for A, B, C, DRB1 and DQB1; some 500 for DQA1; fewer than 610 for DPA1; and some 430 for DPB1. Roughly 5 DR-DQ haplotypes were handled as single units for association and clustering, since linkage in the cohort was strong. Across 398 genotyped donors of the cohort, an average of about 240,000 unique TCR beta nucleotide sequences per donor were sequenced, and approximately 17% of those sequences were non-productive. The paper as a whole reports these results and caveats: According to a later analysis, most CMV-associated TCR beta chains appeared to be HLA-restricted, and the HLA associations seemed to be driven largely by CMV exposure. The authors suggested that the approach could potentially be generalized to other disease states and immunological phenotypes. In a later analysis, HLA-associated TCR beta chains were found to be more clonally expanded and to have lower generation probabilities than equally common non-associated chains. This cohort had only TCR beta chains sequenced, and the lack of alpha or paired-chain data limited which features could be detected. When HLA alleles, especially DR and DQ, strongly co-occurred, TCR associations were difficult to assign to individual alleles. In an earlier analysis of a few hundred of the donors, most TCR beta V segments were observed in productive rearrangements about 87% or about 30% of the time, broadly matching IMGT annotations. The presence/absence analyses assumed that sequencing depth was roughly uniform across donors, and that assumption may not be true. A later analysis found that TCR association rates varied across HLA loci, with DRB1 alleles showing the most associated TCRs and HLA-C alleles the fewest. The classifier was reported to diagnose cytomegalovirus status with high specificity and sensitivity in both the original cohort and the validation cohort. While some public TCRs were present in many individuals, most TCR sequences turned up only very rarely across donors. Three of the identified cytomegalovirus-associated TCR beta chains were confirmed in vitro to be specific for cytomegalovirus antigens. Compared with the approximately 720-donor mean, donors in an Asian-associated ancestry cluster had fewer N-insertions in productive TCRs, according to a later genetic analysis. Linkage disequilibrium might explain the correlated functional status among segregating V segments, but an unknown experimental factor could not be ruled out. In a later genetic analysis, a missense DCLRE1C variant was associated with V-gene and J-gene trimming of TCR beta chains, and the association was replicated in an independent cohort. CMV serostatus was the only immune exposure information available for the cohort. The study gave a list of roughly 150 TCR beta chains associated with cytomegalovirus. About 17 rarely observed V segments, including chromosome 9 orphons, were excluded from the earlier analysis of about 500 of the donors because counts were too low. A cluster of highly shared sequence variants was judged likely to represent a technical artifact of the sequencing pipeline. A further reported finding was that TCR beta sequences accurately predicted the HLA-A and HLA-B alleles for most subjects in the first cohort. HLA typing was unavailable for some donors at each locus, so association tests used only the typed subset. At a false discovery rate of 0.05, a later analysis linked 15,000 to 20,000 TCR beta sequences to specific HLA alleles. The 87-base-pair reads could not distinguish some IMGT-functional V segments, including TRBV6-2 and TRBV6-3, so those segments were excluded. A later analysis reported that several top co-occurrence clusters appeared linked to parvovirus B19, influenza, CMV and Epstein-Barr virus.

Library method: the immunoSEQ multiplex PCR assay. The multiplex PCR relied on a mix of 60 forward primers for TCR Vbeta segments and 13 reverse primers for TCR Jbeta segments. A multiplex PCR assay on genomic DNA amplified the CDR3 region of rearranged TCR beta genes. The Illumina HiSeq System was used to sequence the amplified TCR beta libraries as 87-base-pair reads. The original pipeline was this. A later analysis tallied 75 million to 95 million unique TCR beta chains across the 666 repertoires, and around 10 million of those chains were shared by two or more donors. A nearest-neighbor algorithm error-corrected the raw reads and collapsed the reads into unique sequences, merging closely related sequences to remove PCR and sequencing errors. To assign V, D and J gene segments, CDR3 sequences were aligned to IMGT reference sequences. For a sequence to be retained, at least a six-nucleotide match to both a V gene segment and a J gene segment was required. Rearrangements were classified as productive when the CDR3 lacked stop codons and remained in frame with V and J, and all other rearrangements were classified as non-productive. Following IMGT convention, CDR3 was defined as the stretch from the second conserved V-encoded cysteine to the conserved J-encoded phenylalanine. In an earlier analysis of approximately 590 of the donors, sequences lacking an unambiguous match to a single V gene segment were excluded. An earlier analysis of several hundred of the donors called V segments functional above 56.7% productive rearrangements and segregating when the between-donor standard deviation exceeded 5%. To diagnose cytomegalovirus status from the catalog of TCR beta chain sequences, a statistical classification framework was built. V and J gene assignment, in a later analysis, came from comparing TCR nucleotide sequences with IMGT/GENE-DB human TR gene sequences. A later analysis assigned CDR3 sequences and most-parsimonious VDJ recombination scenarios with the TCRdist pipeline. A later analysis defined each TCR beta chain by its CDR3 amino acid sequence plus V-gene family, and excluded reads lacking a unique V-gene family. To address suspected cross-contamination and a sequencing artifact, a later analysis removed under 600 highly shared, low-generation-probability nucleotide sequences. In a later analysis, a clonal expansion index was calculated for each public chain from normalized within-repertoire ranks of inferred template counts. In a later analysis, generation probabilities were computed with a VDJ recombination model fitted to out-of-frame rearrangements, and the resulting probabilities were checked against IGoR. In a later analysis, TCR-TCR, TCR-HLA and TCR-CMV co-occurrence was scored with hypergeometric tests, and a repertoire-size bias correction was applied to TCR pairs. In a later analysis, false discovery rates were estimated by permuting HLA or CMV assignments 20 times. In a later analysis, co-occurring TCRs were grouped with DBSCAN, and TCRdist sequence similarity was added when clustering was performed within HLA-allele-positive subsets. Repertoires with fewer than 30,000 or more than 120,000 public chains were left out of co-occurrence clustering, as were about 5 repertoires with anomalous nucleotide sharing. In its TCRdb copy, this immuneACCESS table keeps in-frame sequences only and misses some clones. Where compared with another copy, unresolved V genes explain less than half of these, and the others have no known cause. Clonal size and the V and J genes are those of that table, whereas D and trimming came from the DNA. The table for this sample lists 150,000 to 200,000 clones; over 60% of them were counted only once. Jointly, the top ten make up roughly 0.82% of the sample.

The cohort comprised under 700 healthy bone marrow donors. All cohort members were sampled while nominally healthy, although unrecorded immune exposures were likely present. The donor was CMV seronegative and was included in the group of about 400 seronegative cohort members. A peripheral blood sample was collected from each donor, and TCR beta sequencing was performed on peripheral blood mononuclear cells. The Qiagen DNeasy Blood Extraction Kit was used to extract genomic DNA from the blood cell samples. The CDR1 and CDR2 encoded by the germline V gene (reference sequence) are GTSNPN and SVGIG. There are 16 amino acids in the CDR3, from cysteine to phenylalanine inclusive. This entry keeps only the CDR3 DNA: 48 bases, framed from base 1. This clone appeared a few times. This receptor's antigen is unknown. Germline and junction disagree at one end, which may indicate a read error.

The chain joins TRBV30 to TRBJ2-5; confidence is insufficient to name the D gene. Source material: PBMCs. The source of this sequence is a female donor in good health and CMV-seronegative. In nucleotide form, the sequence is TGTGCCTTGAGTGTACCCCCGACAAGGTACCAAGAGACCCAGTACTTC. This encodes CALSVPPTRYQETQYF.